This TCR beta chain was identified during a study of blood T cell repertoires in COVID-19 (TCRdb year 2020). Regarding the research as a whole: Collaborator samples came from the United States, Italy and Spain and covered acute and convalescent phases of COVID-19. The prospective study material was composed of cDNA or gDNA derived from T cells, B-cell-depleted T cells, or PBMCs. Subjects who had been exposed to COVID-19, were actively infected with it, or had recovered from it provided the deeply sampled blood TCRbeta repertoires that made up the dataset. The repertoires were released in a freely available public database meant as a resource for research on the immune response to SARS-CoV-2. Samples were obtained from the ongoing ImmuneRACE study (first 160 participants) and from 1,254 subjects provided by 6 global collaborators. A de-identified subject ID, COVID-19 status, age in years and sex were almost always included in the sample metadata. Where available, HLA class I and class II types were obtained from metadata supplied by the sample provider rather than from assay-based typing.

Germline trimming: 4 bases from V, 5 bases from J; junction bases outside gene matches: 7. Sequences SNHLY (CDR1) and FYNNEI (CDR2) are obtained from the germline V gene. The CDR3 runs 15 amino acids, cysteine and phenylalanine included. The CDR3 DNA has 45 bases and is translated from base 1. Participants in the prospective study were aged roughly 18 to 100 years, lived in 20 to 25 United States geographic areas, and enrolled through a virtual design. In the prospective study, participants were assigned to cohorts based on the clinical history participants reported in a screening survey and a study questionnaire. Exposed participants were defined as having been in contact with someone with a PCR-confirmed or clinician-diagnosed COVID-19 case within 2 weeks of study entry. Mobile phlebotomists in the prospective study collected whole blood, serum and a nasopharyngeal or oropharyngeal swab from every participant. Over a roughly 2-month period, participants in the prospective study had the option of providing additional blood draws and questionnaires. Prospective study blood samples were shipped either frozen or at room temperature before DNA extraction.

The immunoSEQ Assay, a bias-controlled multiplex PCR, was used to amplify TCRbeta CDR3 regions from genomic DNA. For the original study's pipeline: The number of nucleated cells in each sample was estimated by amplification of reference gene primers within the assay. To quantify the absolute abundance of each unique TCRbeta CDR3 rearrangement, sequence reads were collapsed and filtered. Productive Simpson clonality was computed per sample as the square root of Simpson's diversity index over productive rearrangements. TCRdb retrieved this table from immuneACCESS and kept in-frame rearrangements only. Not all clones are present; in checked studies, unresolved V genes account for under half, and no reason is known for the remainder. The V and J calls and clone size are taken from that table; D and trimming were inferred from the DNA. Across this sample there are about 300,000 clones, with 85% to 90% seen only once. Approximately 2.9% of the sample comes from the top ten.

Points on this clone: Its antigen is not yet known. No per-base quality is available; no much larger clone lies one base away.

General conclusions and limits of the study: Clinical and demographic metadata were provided uncurated, with the amount varying by source and participant.

This sequence uses TRBV2 and TRBJ2-3; 9 bases in between match TRBD2. This TCR was sampled from a woman between 50 and 59 years old who had been exposed to COVID-19. The sequenced sample was PBMCs or T cells enriched from blood (not recorded which). The CDR3 region reads CASSVRGGVRDTQYF. The sequenced DNA is TGTGCCAGCAGTGTGCGGGGGGGAGTAAGAGATACGCAGTATTTT.